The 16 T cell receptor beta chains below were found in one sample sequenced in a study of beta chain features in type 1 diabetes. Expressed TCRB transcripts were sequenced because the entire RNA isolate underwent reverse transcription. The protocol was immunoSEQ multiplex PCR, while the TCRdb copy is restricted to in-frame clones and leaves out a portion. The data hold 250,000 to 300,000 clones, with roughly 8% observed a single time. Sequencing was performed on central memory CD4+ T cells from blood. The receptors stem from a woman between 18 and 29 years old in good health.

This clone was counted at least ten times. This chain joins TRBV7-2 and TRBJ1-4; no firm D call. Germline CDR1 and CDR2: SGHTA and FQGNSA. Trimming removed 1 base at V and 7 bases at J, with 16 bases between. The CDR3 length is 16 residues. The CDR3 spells CASSLGVEMHGEKLFF. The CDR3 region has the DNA TGTGCCAGCAGCTTAGGGGTAGAGATGCACGGTGAAAAACTGTTTTTT.

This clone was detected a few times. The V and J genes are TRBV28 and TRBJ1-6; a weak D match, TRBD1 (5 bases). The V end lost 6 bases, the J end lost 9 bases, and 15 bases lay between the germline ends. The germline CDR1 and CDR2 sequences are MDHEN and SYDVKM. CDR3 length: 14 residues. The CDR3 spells CASSRGGGGSPLHF. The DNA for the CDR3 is TGTGCCAGCAGCCGCGGCGGGGGGGGTTCACCCCTCCACTTT.

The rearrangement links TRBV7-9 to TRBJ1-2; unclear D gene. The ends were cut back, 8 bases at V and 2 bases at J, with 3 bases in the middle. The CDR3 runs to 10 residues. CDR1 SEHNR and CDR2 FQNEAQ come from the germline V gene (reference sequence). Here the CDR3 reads CASGNYGYTF. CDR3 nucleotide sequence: TGTGCCAGCGGAAACTATGGCTACACCTTC.

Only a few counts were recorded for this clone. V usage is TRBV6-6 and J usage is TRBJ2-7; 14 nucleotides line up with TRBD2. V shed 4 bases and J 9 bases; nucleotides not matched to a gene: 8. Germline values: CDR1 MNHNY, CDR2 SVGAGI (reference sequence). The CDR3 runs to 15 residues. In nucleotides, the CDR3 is TGTGCCAGCAGTTCCGGGACTAGCGGGAGTAAAGGGCAGTACTTC. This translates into CASSSGTSGSKGQYF.

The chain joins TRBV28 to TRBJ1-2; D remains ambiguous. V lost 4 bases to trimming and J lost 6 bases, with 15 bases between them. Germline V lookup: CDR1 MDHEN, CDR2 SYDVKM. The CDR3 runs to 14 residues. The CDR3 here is CASSWIPLGNGYTF. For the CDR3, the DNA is TGTGCCAGCAGTTGGATTCCTCTAGGGAATGGCTACACCTTC.

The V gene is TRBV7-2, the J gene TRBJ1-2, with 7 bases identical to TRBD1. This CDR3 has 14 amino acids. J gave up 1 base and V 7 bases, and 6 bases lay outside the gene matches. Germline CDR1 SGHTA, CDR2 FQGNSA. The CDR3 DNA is TGTGCCAGCACCCTAACAGGGGTTAACTATGGCTACACCTTC. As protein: CASTLTGVNYGYTF.

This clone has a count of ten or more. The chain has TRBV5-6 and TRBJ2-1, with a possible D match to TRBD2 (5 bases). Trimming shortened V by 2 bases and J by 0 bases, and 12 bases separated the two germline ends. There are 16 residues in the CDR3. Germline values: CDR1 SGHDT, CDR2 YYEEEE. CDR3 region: CASSLLRGNSYNEQFF. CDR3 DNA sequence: TGTGCCAGCAGCTTATTACGGGGAAACTCCTACAATGAGCAGTTCTTC.

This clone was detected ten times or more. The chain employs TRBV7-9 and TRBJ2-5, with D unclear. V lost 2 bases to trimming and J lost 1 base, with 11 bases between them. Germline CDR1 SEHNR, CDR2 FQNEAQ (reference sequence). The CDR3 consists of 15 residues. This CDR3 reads CASSLFAGSQETQYF. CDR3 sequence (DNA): TGTGCCAGCAGCTTATTTGCTGGCAGCCAAGAGACCCAGTACTTC.

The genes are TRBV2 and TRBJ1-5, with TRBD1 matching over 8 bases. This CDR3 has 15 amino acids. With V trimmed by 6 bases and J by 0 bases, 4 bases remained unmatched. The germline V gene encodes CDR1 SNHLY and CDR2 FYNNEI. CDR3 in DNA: TGTGCCAGCAGAGACCAGGGGGCTAGCAATCAGCCCCAGCATTTT. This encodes CASRDQGASNQPQHF.

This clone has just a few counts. The chain's CDR3 is CASSDGPGGGSTDTQYF. DNA for the CDR3: TGCGCCAGCAGCGACGGACCGGGGGGAGGGAGCACAGATACGCAGTATTTT. The chain employs TRBV5-1 and TRBJ2-3; TRBD2 agrees at 7 bases. J gave up 0 bases and V 4 bases, and 11 bases lay outside the gene matches. CDR1 and CDR2 (germline): SGHRS, YFSETQ. The CDR3 runs to 17 residues.

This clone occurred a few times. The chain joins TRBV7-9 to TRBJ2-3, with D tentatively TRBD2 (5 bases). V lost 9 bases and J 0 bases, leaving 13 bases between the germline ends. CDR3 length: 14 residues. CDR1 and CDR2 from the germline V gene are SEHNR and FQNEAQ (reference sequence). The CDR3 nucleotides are TGTGCCAGTAAGCGGTCCTCTAGCACAGATACGCAGTATTTT. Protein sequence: CASKRSSSTDTQYF.

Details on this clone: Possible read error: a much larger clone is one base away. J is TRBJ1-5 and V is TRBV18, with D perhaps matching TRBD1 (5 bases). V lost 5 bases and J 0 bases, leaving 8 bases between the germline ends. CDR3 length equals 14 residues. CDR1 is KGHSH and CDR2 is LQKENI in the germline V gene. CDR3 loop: CASSSGYSNQPQHF. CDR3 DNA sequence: TGTGCCAGCTCATCAGGGTATAGCAATCAGCCCCAGCATTTT.

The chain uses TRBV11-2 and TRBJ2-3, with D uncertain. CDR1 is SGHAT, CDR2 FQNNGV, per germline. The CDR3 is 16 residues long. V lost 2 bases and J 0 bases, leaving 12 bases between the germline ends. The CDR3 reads CASSLNPDQSTDTQYF. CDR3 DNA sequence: TGTGCCAGCAGCTTAAACCCGGACCAGAGCACAGATACGCAGTATTTT. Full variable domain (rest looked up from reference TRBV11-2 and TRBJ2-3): EAGVAQSPRYKIIEKRQSVAFWCNPISGHATLYWYQQILGQGPKLLIQFQNNGVVDDSQLPKDRFSAERLKGVDSTLKIQPAKLEDSAVYLCASSLNPDQSTDTQYFGPGTRLTVL.

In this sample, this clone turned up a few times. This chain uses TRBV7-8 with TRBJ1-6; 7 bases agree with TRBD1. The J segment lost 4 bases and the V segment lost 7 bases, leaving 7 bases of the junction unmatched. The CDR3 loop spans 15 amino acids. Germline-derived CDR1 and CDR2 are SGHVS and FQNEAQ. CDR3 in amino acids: CASTSKQGYNSPLHF. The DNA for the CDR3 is TGTGCCAGCACCTCAAAACAGGGGTATAATTCACCCCTCCACTTT.

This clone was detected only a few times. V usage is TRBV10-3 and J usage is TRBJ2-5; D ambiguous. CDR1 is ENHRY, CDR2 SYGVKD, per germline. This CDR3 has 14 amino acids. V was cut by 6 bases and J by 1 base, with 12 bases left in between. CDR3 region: CAIRPTQIQETQYF. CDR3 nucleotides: TGTGCCATCAGGCCCACCCAAATCCAAGAGACCCAGTACTTC.

CDR3 sequence (DNA): TGTGCCAGCAGAATTACTGGGGGGAGAGGAGAGACCCAGTACTTC. Translation gives CASRITGGRGETQYF. The rearrangement uses TRBV6-5 and TRBJ2-5, with D possibly TRBD2 on 6 matching bases. The CDR3 runs 15 residues. V was trimmed by 6 bases and J by 4 bases, leaving 18 bases between them. Germline loops: CDR1 MNHEY, CDR2 SVGAGI.